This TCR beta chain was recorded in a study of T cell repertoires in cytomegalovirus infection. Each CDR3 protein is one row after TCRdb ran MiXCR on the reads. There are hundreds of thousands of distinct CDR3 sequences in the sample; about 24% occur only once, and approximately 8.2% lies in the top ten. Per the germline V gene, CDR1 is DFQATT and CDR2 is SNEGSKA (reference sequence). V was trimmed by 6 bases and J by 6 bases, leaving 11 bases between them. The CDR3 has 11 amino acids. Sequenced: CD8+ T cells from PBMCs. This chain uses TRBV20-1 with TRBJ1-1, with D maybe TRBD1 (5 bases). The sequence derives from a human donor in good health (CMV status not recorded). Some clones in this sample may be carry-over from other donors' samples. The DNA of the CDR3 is TGCAGTGCGGGACGGGGCGCTGAAGCTTTCTTT. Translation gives CSAGRGAEAFF.